The rows below give T cell receptor beta chains drawn from one sample of a study of cytomegalovirus exposure and HLA in healthy donors. Sequencing was performed with immunoSEQ multiplex PCR; in TCRdb, only in-frame clones are kept and a portion is missing. The table includes 150,000 to 200,000 clones, 80% to 85% detected once. Sample: PBMCs. The receptor source for this set is a man between 45 and 60 years old in good health and CMV-seropositive. The CDR3 runs from the conserved cysteine through the conserved F or W. Fields, in order: V gene, D gene, J gene, clone size, CDR3 protein, CDR3 DNA. The D gene is left open where the match is weak. Size is omitted from some rows. Given values are once, few, many or a class for expanded clones.

V: TRBV11-1
D: NA
J: TRBJ1-1
size: NA
CDR3: CASSLAGAREAFF
DNA: TGTGCCAGCAGCTTAGCGGGGGCGAGGGAAGCTTTCTTT

V: TRBV5-1
D: NA
J: TRBJ1-5
size: NA
CDR3: CASSLGQVGQPQHF
DNA: TGCGCCAGCAGCTTGGGACAGGTCGGTCAGCCCCAGCATTTT

V: TRBV19
D: TRBD1
J: TRBJ1-1
size: NA
CDR3: CASRGQGEYTEAFF
DNA: TGTGCCAGTAGAGGACAGGGAGAGTACACTGAAGCTTTCTTT

V: TRBV2
D: NA
J: TRBJ2-3
size: NA
CDR3: CASVRYGDRTDTQYF
DNA: TGTGCCAGCGTTCGTTACGGGGATCGCACAGATACGCAGTATTTT

V: TRBV20-1
D: NA
J: TRBJ1-4
size: NA
CDR3: CSAPYGEKLFF
DNA: TGCAGTGCCCCGTACGGGGAAAAACTGTTTTTT

V: TRBV19
D: NA
J: TRBJ2-7
size: NA
CDR3: CASSIGGRRYEQYF
DNA: TGTGCCAGTAGTATAGGAGGCAGGAGGTACGAGCAGTACTTC

V: TRBV18
D: NA
J: TRBJ2-7
size: NA
CDR3: CASSPPGREGGVEQYF
DNA: TGTGCCAGCTCACCACCGGGGCGGGAAGGCGGGGTTGAGCAGTACTTC

V: TRBV28
D: NA
J: TRBJ2-7
size: NA
CDR3: CASSLVFGVRPDEQYF
DNA: TGTGCCAGCAGTTTAGTTTTCGGTGTCAGGCCCGACGAGCAGTACTTC

V: TRBV7-9
D: TRBD1
J: TRBJ2-2
size: NA
CDR3: CASSLLQGGTGELFF
DNA: TGTGCCAGCAGCTTGTTACAGGGGGGCACCGGGGAGCTGTTTTTT

V: TRBV10-2
D: NA
J: TRBJ2-1
size: NA
CDR3: CASSDLEQFF
DNA: TGCGCCAGCAGTGACCTTGAGCAGTTCTTC

V: TRBV9
D: NA
J: TRBJ2-5
size: NA
CDR3: CASSADTAETQYF
DNA: TGTGCCAGCAGCGCGGACACCGCGGAGACCCAGTACTTC

V: TRBV9
D: NA
J: TRBJ2-5
size: NA
CDR3: CASSVMGLQETQYF
DNA: TGTGCCAGCAGCGTAATGGGGCTCCAAGAGACCCAGTACTTC

V: TRBV28
D: TRBD1
J: TRBJ2-7
size: NA
CDR3: CASRDGTGIPYEQYF
DNA: TGTGCCAGCAGAGATGGGACAGGAATTCCCTACGAGCAGTACTTC

V: TRBV5-1
D: TRBD2
J: TRBJ2-4
size: NA
CDR3: CASSLSASGGPGGQNIQYF
DNA: TGCGCCAGCAGCTTGAGCGCTAGCGGGGGCCCCGGCGGCCAAAACATTCAGTACTTC

V: TRBV11-2
D: TRBD2
J: TRBJ2-7
size: NA
CDR3: CASSLDGTSGRALHEQYF
DNA: TGTGCCAGCAGCTTAGATGGGACTAGCGGGAGGGCCTTACACGAGCAGTACTTC

V: TRBV7-2
D: NA
J: TRBJ2-5
size: NA
CDR3: CASSLAPRAPETQYF
DNA: TGTGCCAGCAGCTTAGCCCCGAGGGCCCCAGAGACCCAGTACTTC

V: TRBV4-1
D: TRBD1
J: TRBJ1-4
size: once
CDR3: CASSHNSRGTGKRGNEKLFF
DNA: TGCGCCAGCAGCCATAATAGCCGAGGGACAGGGAAAAGGGGTAATGAAAAACTGTTTTTT

V: TRBV4-1
D: NA
J: TRBJ1-1
size: few
CDR3: CASSQVAVTEAFF
DNA: TGCGCCAGCAGCCAAGTCGCGGTTACTGAAGCTTTCTTT

V: TRBV11-3
D: TRBD1
J: TRBJ1-5
size: once
CDR3: CASSIRDRVKSNQPQHF
DNA: TGTGCCAGCAGCATCCGGGACAGGGTAAAAAGCAATCAGCCCCAGCATTTT

V: TRBV2
D: NA
J: TRBJ1-1
size: NA
CDR3: CASSAEDRTEAFF
DNA: TGTGCCAGCAGTGCGGAGGATAGGACTGAAGCTTTCTTT

V: TRBV5-5
D: NA
J: TRBJ1-2
size: NA
CDR3: CASSLAGVGYGYTF
DNA: TGTGCCAGCAGCTTGGCAGGGGTTGGTTATGGCTACACCTTC

V: TRBV7-3
D: TRBD2
J: TRBJ2-1
size: NA
CDR3: CASSLGLATYNEQFF
DNA: TGTGCCAGCAGCTTGGGACTAGCGACCTACAATGAGCAGTTCTTC

V: TRBV9
D: TRBD2
J: TRBJ2-3
size: NA
CDR3: CASSPAGGHGTDTQYF
DNA: TGTGCCAGCAGCCCAGCGGGGGGGCATGGCACAGATACGCAGTATTTT

V: TRBV7-9
D: NA
J: TRBJ1-4
size: NA
CDR3: CASSWGREATNEKLFF
DNA: TGTGCCAGCAGCTGGGGCAGGGAAGCGACTAATGAAAAACTGTTTTTT

V: TRBV7-2
D: TRBD1
J: TRBJ1-6
size: NA
CDR3: CASSPDRVVNNSPLHF
DNA: TGTGCCAGCAGTCCAGACAGGGTTGTCAATAATTCACCCCTCCACTTT

V: TRBV6-1
D: NA
J: TRBJ1-1
size: few
CDR3: CASSGLGYEAFF
DNA: TGTGCCAGCAGTGGCCTCGGGTATGAAGCTTTCTTT

V: TRBV6-1
D: TRBD1
J: TRBJ2-1
size: few
CDR3: CASSELPGQGTNEQFF
DNA: TGTGCCAGCAGTGAACTCCCGGGACAGGGCACCAATGAGCAGTTCTTC